This T cell receptor beta chain was captured by sequencing in a study of T cell responses to AZD1222 COVID-19 vaccine. Broader study findings: Among the donors, most were white British and more were female, and clonal diversity was possibly underestimated. Targets within unmutated variant regions were reportedly found for nearly half of spike-specific TCRs. Increased Spike-specific TCR breadth and depth were observed after two AZD1222 doses.

Some clones are missing from TCRdb's copy, which holds only in-frame ones; the method was immunoSEQ multiplex PCR. The profile covers some 150,000 clones, with 75% to 85% appearing a single time and around 8.3% taken by the ten largest. Comments on this clone: Its antigen is not known.

The source of this sequence is an adult who received the MenACWY meningococcal vaccine as a control. The source was peripheral blood, collected 28 days after the second dose of the MenACWY control vaccine.

CDR3 protein: CASRPGLAGNEQFF. CDR3 nucleotide sequence: TGTGCCAGCAGACCCGGACTAGCTGGCAATGAGCAGTTCTTC. The chain employs TRBV5-4 and TRBJ2-1, with TRBD2 matching 8 bases. CDR1 SGHNT and CDR2 YYREEE come from the germline V gene (reference sequence). This CDR3 has 14 residues. V dropped 5 bases and J dropped 6; count of bases not matched to a gene: 7.